The 20 T cell receptor beta chains given below trace back to one sample, sequenced in a study of Graves' ophthalmopathy and Graves' hyperthyroidism. RNA served as the template for amplifying TCR beta CDR3 regions. HTBI-primed first-round RT-PCR preceded second-round multiplex PCR. One entry per CDR3 protein results from TCRdb running MiXCR on the multiplex PCR reads. The repertoire has fewer than 600,000 distinct CDR3 sequences, around 15% of them found once; the top ten carry 9.5% to 10%. Sequenced material: blood. The receptors derive from a woman aged 30 to 39 with Graves' ophthalmopathy.

This clonotype was detected many times. This chain connects TRBV5-1 to TRBJ2-2; 7 bases map to TRBD2. Germline CDR1 and CDR2: SGHRS and YFSETQ. With 4 bases clipped from V and 2 bases from J, the junction kept 8 bases outside the gene matches. This CDR3 is built from 16 residues. The CDR3 sequence is CASSLRPSGNTGELFF. The CDR3 DNA sequence: TGCGCCAGCAGCCTGCGTCCTAGCGGAAACACCGGGGAGCTGTTTTTT.

This clonotype appeared many times. V usage is TRBV9 and J usage is TRBJ1-2; tentatively, D is TRBD1 (5 bases). The germline V and J ends were trimmed by 4 bases and 8 bases, with 15 bases remaining between them. CDR1 and CDR2 (germline): SGDLS, YYNGEE. This CDR3 contains 13 residues. The CDR3 is CASSPRVGLGYTF. CDR3 DNA sequence: TGTGCCAGCAGCCCGAGAGTGGGACTAGGCTACACCTTC.

A remark on this clonotype: A much larger clone differs by one base, so this may be a read error. The chain couples TRBV20-1 to TRBJ1-1; D possibly corresponds to TRBD1 (5 bases). The CDR3 is 14 residues long. Looked up from germline, CDR1 is DFQATT and CDR2 is SNEGSKA (reference sequence). The CDR3 DNA is TGCAGTGCTAGAGAGACAGAGAAGAACTCTGAAGCTTTCTTT. Amino acids: CSARETEKNSEAFF.

The chain links TRBV30 to TRBJ2-7; maybe TRBD1 (6 bases). The CDR3 sequence is 13 residues long. Germline V lookup: CDR1 GTSNPN, CDR2 SVGIG (reference sequence). Trimming removed 7 bases from V and 2 bases from J, with 15 bases in between. For the CDR3, the DNA is TGTGCCTACCAACAGGGCATGGCCTACGAGCAGTACTTC. Protein sequence: CAYQQGMAYEQYF.

The sample holds one count of this clonotype. This may arise from a read error, as a much more abundant clone is one base away. The gene calls are TRBV27 and TRBJ2-5, with 8 positions matching TRBD1. Per germline, CDR1 MNHEY and CDR2 SMNVEV (reference sequence). The CDR3 contains 15 residues. CDR3 in amino acids: CAKDRGCWYQETQDF. The CDR3 bases are TGTGCCAAAGACAGGGGTTGTTGGTACCAAGAGACCCAGGACTTC.

The chain uses TRBV7-8 and TRBJ2-7, with TRBD2 identical over 7 bases. The CDR3 runs 16 residues. V gave up 6 bases and J gave up 5 bases; unmatched junction bases: 16. The germline V gene encodes CDR1 SGHVS and CDR2 FQNEAQ. DNA of the CDR3: TGTGCCAGCAGTCCTCTCGGTGTCGGGGGGATGAACGAGCAGTACTTC. Translating gives CASSPLGVGGMNEQYF. The variable domain in full, completed from reference TRBV7-8 and TRBJ2-7, reads GAGVSQSPRYKVAKRGQDVALRCDPISGHVSLFWYQQALGQGPEFLTYFQNEAQLDKSGLPSDRFFAERPEGSVSTLKIQRTQQEDSAVYLCASSPLGVGGMNEQYFGPGTRLTVT.

This clonotype has only a few counts. In DNA form, the CDR3 reads TGTGCCAGCAGTGAAAAAACCCGCGGGCGACGGCCCGCGGAGACCCAGTACTTC. Its protein product is CASSEKTRGRRPAETQYF. The chain combines TRBV6-1 with TRBJ2-5; TRBD2 might be the D (5 bases). CDR1 is MNHNS, CDR2 SASEGT, per germline. Trimming cost V 2 bases and J 5 bases, with 24 bases left between them. This CDR3 comprises 18 residues.

This clonotype was observed at least ten times. The J gene is TRBJ1-2, the V gene TRBV20-1, with no clear D. V lost 6 bases, J lost 8 bases, and 10 bases lay in between. CDR1 DFQATT and CDR2 SNEGSKA come from the germline V gene (reference sequence). The length of the CDR3 is 10 residues. The DNA of the CDR3 is TGCAGTGCCAGAAGTGAAGGCTACACCTTC. It codes for CSARSEGYTF.

This clonotype was counted once. The chain is built from TRBV2 and TRBJ2-7, with 10 bases fitting TRBD1. Germline V lookup: CDR1 SNHLY, CDR2 FYNNEI. This CDR3 contains 15 residues. V gave up 6 bases and J gave up 5 bases; unmatched junction bases: 10. CDR3 DNA: TGTGCCAGCAGCATCAGGACAGGGGGATTGGACGAGCAGTACTTC. Its protein is CASSIRTGGLDEQYF.

This clonotype was picked up a small number of times. The CDR3, as DNA: TGCGCCAGCAGCTTGGAGGCTTCTGGGGCCAACGTCCTGACTTTC. Its translation is CASSLEASGANVLTF. J is TRBJ2-6 and V is TRBV5-1; D gene uncertain. V was pared by 0 bases and J by 1 base, with 5 bases between. Germline assignment: CDR1 SGHRS and CDR2 YFSETQ. The CDR3 is made up of 15 amino acids.

As for this clonotype: A much bigger clone sits one base away, suggesting this may be a read error. The chain employs TRBV10-1 and TRBJ1-1; 9 nucleotides match TRBD1. This CDR3 comprises 12 residues. The germline V gene has CDR1 WNHNN and CDR2 SYGVQD (reference sequence). The CDR3 nucleotides read TGCGCCAGCGGGACAGGGAACACTGAAGCTCTCTTT. It is translated as CASGTGNTEALF.

The J gene is TRBJ1-1, the V gene TRBV5-1; D gene unclear. V gave up 0 bases and J gave up 8 bases, with 8 bases separating them. The CDR3 covers 12 residues. Germline V lookup: CDR1 SGHRS, CDR2 YFSETQ. The CDR3 coding sequence is TGCGCCAGCAGCTTGGTCGGAAACGAAGCTTTCTTT. Translation gives CASSLVGNEAFF.

Many counts were recorded for this clonotype. This chain connects TRBV29-1 to TRBJ1-6; D possibly corresponds to TRBD1 (6 bases). The germline gives CDR1 SQVTM, CDR2 ANQGSEA. The CDR3 runs to 13 residues. V dropped 3 bases and J dropped 10 bases, with 13 bases sitting between them. The chain's CDR3 is CSVEQGLGSPLHF. In DNA, the CDR3 is TGCAGCGTTGAGCAGGGGCTCGGATCACCCCTCCACTTT.

This clonotype was counted ten times or more. This chain uses TRBV2 with TRBJ1-1; tentative D call: TRBD1 (5 bases). V shed 4 bases and J shed 5 bases, with 17 bases lying between them. CDR1 SNHLY and CDR2 FYNNEI come from the germline V gene. The CDR3 contains 15 residues. In DNA, the CDR3 is TGTGCCAGCAGTGGATTTCAGGATGAGGGGACTGAAGCTTTCTTT. Its translation is CASSGFQDEGTEAFF.

This clonotype was found many times. This chain joins TRBV6-2 or TRBV6-3 and TRBJ1-5; D is perhaps TRBD1 (5 bases). The germline V gene has CDR1 MNHEY and CDR2 SVGEGT. V was shortened by 4 bases and J by 2 bases, with 12 bases between the two germline ends. The CDR3 has 15 residues. The CDR3 spells CASSSPKGRNQPQHF. For the CDR3, the DNA is TGTGCCAGCAGTTCTCCCAAGGGGCGCAATCAGCCCCAGCATTTT.

The genes are TRBV6-1 and TRBJ1-1, with D perhaps TRBD1 (6 bases). The germline V and J ends were trimmed by 5 bases and 6 bases, with 10 bases remaining between them. Germline CDR1 MNHNS, CDR2 SASEGT. The CDR3 spans 12 residues. CDR3 bases: TGTGCCAGCAGTCAGGGGACCCCTGAAGCTTTCTTT. Its translation: CASSQGTPEAFF.

The rearrangement uses TRBV6-5 and TRBJ2-5; TRBD1 agrees at 9 bases. Germline CDR1 and CDR2: MNHEY and SVGAGI. This CDR3 comprises 17 residues. The junction had 10 bases not matched to a gene; V was cut back by 0 bases and J by 5 bases. CDR3 protein: CASSYSGLGQGVETQYF. The CDR3 nucleotides read TGTGCCAGCAGTTACTCGGGGTTGGGACAGGGTGTCGAGACCCAGTACTTC.

This clonotype showed up many times. The chain links TRBV6-2 or TRBV6-3 to TRBJ2-7; 7 bases are a match to TRBD1. CDR1 is MNHEY and CDR2 is SVGEGT in the germline V gene. CDR3 length: 15 residues. V lost 3 bases, J lost 3 bases, and 8 bases stayed unmatched. The CDR3 loop is CASSYTRQGSYEQYF. The CDR3 DNA is TGTGCCAGCAGTTATACTCGACAGGGAAGCTACGAGCAGTACTTC.

This clonotype was seen ten or more times. The chain uses TRBV12-3 or TRBV12-4 and TRBJ2-5; unclear D gene. V lost 2 bases and J 4 bases, leaving 8 bases between the germline ends. The CDR3 is 13 residues long. The CDR3: CASSLSDRETQYF. In DNA form, the CDR3 reads TGTGCCAGCAGTTTATCAGACCGAGAGACCCAGTACTTC.

In this sample, this clonotype turned up many times. This chain joins TRBV27 and TRBJ1-6; no reliable D call. CDR3 size: 12 residues. Trimming shortened V by 3 bases and J by 10 bases, and 7 bases separated the two germline ends. Germline values: CDR1 MNHEY, CDR2 SMNVEV (reference sequence). The CDR3 DNA sequence: TGTGCCAGCAGTTTGGAGGGCTCACCCCTCCACTTT. This gives the protein CASSLEGSPLHF.